What follows are 13 T cell receptor beta chains derived from one specimen sequenced in a study of T cells in localized non-small cell lung cancer. Assay used: immunoSEQ multiplex PCR; TCRdb lists only in-frame clones, some missing. The sample lists 3,300 or so clones, approximately 20% occurring once. The sequenced sample was lung tumor tissue, obtained before any cancer treatment. The source of these receptors is a female donor aged 60 or older with stage II lung adenocarcinoma.

This chain connects TRBV19 to TRBJ1-5; D is unclear. Germline V gene sequence: CDR1 LNHDA, CDR2 SQIVND (reference sequence). The CDR3 is made up of 14 amino acids. With 1 base removed from V and 5 bases from J, the gap between germline ends came to 9 bases. The CDR3 DNA is TGTGCCAGTAGTATAGCTTTCGGAGATCAGCCCCAGCATTTT. Residues: CASSIAFGDQPQHF.

This clone was seen only a few times. This chain links TRBV11-3 with TRBJ2-2, with TRBD2 matching over 8 bases. The CDR3 has 14 amino acids. V trimming: 5 bases; J trimming: 3 bases; junction bases outside the gene matches: 2. Per the germline V gene, CDR1 is SGHNT and CDR2 is YENEEA. The CDR3 DNA reads TGTGCCAGCAGCCGGGGACTAGACACCGGGGAGCTGTTTTTT. Translated, it gives CASSRGLDTGELFF.

This clone showed up just a few times. This chain joins TRBV28 and TRBJ1-1, with no clear D. The CDR3 covers 13 residues. Trimming took off 3 bases at V and 3 bases at J, with 8 bases between the two ends. Germline V gene lookup returns CDR1 MDHEN and CDR2 SYDVKM. The CDR3, as DNA: TGTGCCAGCAGTTTGGACCCAGACACTGAAGCTTTCTTT. This sequence encodes CASSLDPDTEAFF. The full variable domain, completed using reference TRBV28 and TRBJ1-1, is DVKVTQSSRYLVKRTGEKVFLECVQDMDHENMFWYRQDPGLGLRLIYFSYDVKMKEKGDIPEGYSVSREKKERFSLILESASTNQTSMYLCASSLDPDTEAFFGQGTRLTVV.

V gene TRBV10-1 combines with J gene TRBJ1-4; 8 nucleotides agree with TRBD1. Germline values: CDR1 WNHNN, CDR2 SYGVQD (reference sequence). The V gene end was trimmed by 10 bases and the J gene end by 8 bases; junction bases not matched to a gene: 3. The CDR3 covers 11 residues. The CDR3 sequence is CATGQGEKLFF. The DNA of the CDR3 is TGCGCCACCGGACAGGGAGAAAAACTGTTTTTT.

Only a few counts were recorded for this clone. V gene TRBV28 combines with J gene TRBJ2-1, with unresolved D. From germline, CDR1 is MDHEN and CDR2 SYDVKM. The CDR3 has 13 amino acids. V lost 3 bases and J 10 bases, leaving 13 bases between the germline ends. The CDR3 DNA sequence: TGTGCCAGCAGTTTGGGCTCCAGCAGCGAGCAGTTCTTC. The encoded protein is CASSLGSSSEQFF.

This clone was seen only once. The chain links TRBV5-1 to TRBJ2-3; D gene uncertain. Trimming removed 0 bases at V and 0 bases at J, with 5 bases between. Looked up from germline, CDR1 is SGHRS and CDR2 is YFSETQ. The CDR3 spans 14 residues. The CDR3 loop reads CASSLELSTDTQYF. Written as DNA, the CDR3 is TGCGCCAGCAGCTTGGAGTTAAGCACAGATACGCAGTATTTT. Looking up the rest from reference TRBV5-1 and TRBJ2-3 gives the full variable domain: KAGVTQTPRYLIKTRGQQVTLSCSPISGHRSVSWYQQTPGQGLQFLFEYFSETQRNKGNFPGRFSGRQFSNSRSEMNVSTLELGDSALYLCASSLELSTDTQYFGPGTRLTVL.

By sample fraction, this clone is large. The chain employs TRBV6-8 and TRBJ1-1, with D uncertain. The germline gives CDR1 MNHGY, CDR2 SAAAGT. Trimming removed 2 bases from V and 8 bases from J, with 15 bases in between. This CDR3 is built from 14 residues. The DNA for the CDR3 is TGTGCCAGCAGTTACGCCTGGGATAGTGGGGAAGCTTTCTTT. It yields the protein CASSYAWDSGEAFF.

This clone has just a few counts. J is TRBJ2-1 and V is TRBV19; D is ambiguous. The V end lost 2 bases, the J end lost 8 bases, and 4 bases lay between the germline ends. The CDR3 covers 11 residues. Germline V gene data show CDR1 as LNHDA and CDR2 as SQIVND (reference sequence). As DNA, the CDR3 is TGTGCCAGTAGTATAAGGGATGAGCAGTTCTTC. Translating gives CASSIRDEQFF.

This rearrangement joins TRBV19 to TRBJ2-7; TRBD2 matches 7 bases. The CDR3 consists of 14 residues. The V gene's germline CDR1 is LNHDA and CDR2 SQIVND (reference sequence). V shed 1 base, J shed 3 bases, and the junction held 3 bases outside the gene matches. The DNA for the CDR3 is TGTGCCAGTAGTATAGCGGGAGGACTCTACGAGCAGTACTTC. Amino acid sequence: CASSIAGGLYEQYF. Full variable domain (outside the CDR3, taken from reference TRBV19 and TRBJ2-7): DGGITQSPKYLFRKEGQNVTLSCEQNLNHDAMYWYRQDPGQGLRLIYYSQIVNDFQKGDIAEGYSVSREKKESFPLTVTSAQKNPTAFYLCASSIAGGLYEQYFGPGTRLTVT.

The chain joins TRBV29-1 to TRBJ2-7; D not resolved. Germline assignment: CDR1 SQVTM and CDR2 ANQGSEA. V lost 4 bases and J lost 3, with 13 bases in between. The CDR3 is 13 amino acids. The CDR3, as DNA: TGCAGCGTTGGTGGGCAGGCCGGCTACGAGCAGTACTTC. Residues: CSVGGQAGYEQYF.

By proportion, this clone is medium-sized. V usage is TRBV11-3 and J usage is TRBJ1-2, with D unresolved. V was cut by 3 bases and J by 2 bases, with 13 bases left in between. Germline CDR1 is SGHNT and CDR2 is YENEEA. This CDR3 comprises 15 residues. The CDR3 DNA follows: TGTGCCAGCAGCTTGTTACAGTCCTTAAACTATGGCTACACCTTC. This encodes CASSLLQSLNYGYTF.

The CDR3, as DNA: TGTGCCAGCAGTTCTAACCGTAATGAAAAACTGTTTTTT. Residues: CASSSNRNEKLFF. The chain couples TRBV9 to TRBJ1-4; unclear D gene. This CDR3 comprises 13 residues. In germline, CDR1 is SGDLS, CDR2 YYNGEE. V was trimmed by 5 bases and J by 4 bases, leaving 9 bases between them.

The sample holds a few counts of this clone. J is TRBJ2-7 and V is TRBV28; the match to TRBD1 covers 7 bases. The V gene's germline CDR1 is MDHEN and CDR2 SYDVKM. J gave up 2 bases and V 6 bases, and 7 bases lay outside the gene matches. The CDR3 sequence is 14 residues long. The CDR3 bases are TGTGCCAGCAGCAAACAGGGGAACACCTACGAGCAGTACTTC. Translation: CASSKQGNTYEQYF.